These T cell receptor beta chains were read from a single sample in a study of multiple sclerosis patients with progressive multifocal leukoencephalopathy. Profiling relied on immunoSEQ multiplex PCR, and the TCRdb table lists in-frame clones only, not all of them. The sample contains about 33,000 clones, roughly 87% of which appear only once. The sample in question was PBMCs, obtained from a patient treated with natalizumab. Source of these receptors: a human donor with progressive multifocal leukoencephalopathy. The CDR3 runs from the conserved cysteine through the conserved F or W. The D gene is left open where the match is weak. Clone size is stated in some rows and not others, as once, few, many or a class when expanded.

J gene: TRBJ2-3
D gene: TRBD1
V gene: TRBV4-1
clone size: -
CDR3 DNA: TGCGCCAGCTCGGTGGGACAGGGGGGTTCAGATACGCAGTATTTT
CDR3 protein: CASSVGQGGSDTQYF

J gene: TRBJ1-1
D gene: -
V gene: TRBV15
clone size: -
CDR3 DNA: TGTGCCACCAGCTCGCAGAGGGGAGGGACTGAAGCTTTCTTT
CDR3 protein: CATSSQRGGTEAFF

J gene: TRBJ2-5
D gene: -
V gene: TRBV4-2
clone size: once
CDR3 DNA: TGTGCCAGCAGCCAACCCCCAGGACCTGGGGCCCAAGAGACCCAGTACTTC
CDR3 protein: CASSQPPGPGAQETQYF

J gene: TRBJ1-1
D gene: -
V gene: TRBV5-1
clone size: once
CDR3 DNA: TGCGCCAGCAGCCCCTTGGGAGGGGCGAACACTGAAGCTTTCTTT
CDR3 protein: CASSPLGGANTEAFF

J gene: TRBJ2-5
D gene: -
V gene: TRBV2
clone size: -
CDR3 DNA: TGTGCCAGCAGTGAGGGGGGCCGAATTCAAGAGACCCAGTACTTC
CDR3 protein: CASSEGGRIQETQYF

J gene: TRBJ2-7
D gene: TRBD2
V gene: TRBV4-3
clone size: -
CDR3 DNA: TGCGCCAGCAGCTGGGGGACTAGCGGCGAGCAGTACTTC
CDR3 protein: CASSWGTSGEQYF

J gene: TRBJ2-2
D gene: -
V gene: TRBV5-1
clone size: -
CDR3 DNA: TGCGCCAGCAGCTTGGTAGCAGGGAGATCCGGGGAGCTGTTTTTT
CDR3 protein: CASSLVAGRSGELFF

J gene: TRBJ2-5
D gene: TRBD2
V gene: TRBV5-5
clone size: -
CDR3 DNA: TGTGCCAGCAGCGCAACCGGGACTAGCAAAGAGACCCAGTACTTC
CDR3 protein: CASSATGTSKETQYF

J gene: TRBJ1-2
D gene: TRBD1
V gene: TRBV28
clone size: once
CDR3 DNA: TGTGCCAGCAGTTCGGGACAGCGGCGAGGGGGCTACACCTTC
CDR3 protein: CASSSGQRRGGYTF

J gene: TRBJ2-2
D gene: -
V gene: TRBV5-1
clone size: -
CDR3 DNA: TGCGCCAGCAGCACCCTTCAGGACACCGGGGAGCTGTTTTTT
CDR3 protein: CASSTLQDTGELFF

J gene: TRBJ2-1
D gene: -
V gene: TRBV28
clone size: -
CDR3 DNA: TGTGCCAGCAGTTTTCCCGGGACCACAAGCGCGAACAATGAGCAGTTCTTC
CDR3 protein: CASSFPGTTSANNEQFF

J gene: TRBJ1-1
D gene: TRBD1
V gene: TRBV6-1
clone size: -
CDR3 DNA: TGTGCCAGCAGTCCCAACAGGGGAAGCTCCACTGAAGCTTTCTTT
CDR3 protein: CASSPNRGSSTEAFF

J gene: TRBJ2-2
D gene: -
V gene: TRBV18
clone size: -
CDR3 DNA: TGTGCCAGCTCACCAAGAGGGGACGCCGGGGAGCTGTTTTTT
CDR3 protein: CASSPRGDAGELFF

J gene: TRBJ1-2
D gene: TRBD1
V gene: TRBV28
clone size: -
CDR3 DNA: TGTGCCAGCAGAAGGCGACAGGGCTATGGCTACACCTTC
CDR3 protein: CASRRRQGYGYTF

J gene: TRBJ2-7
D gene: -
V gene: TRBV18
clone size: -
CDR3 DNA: TGTGCCAGCTCACCACGCAGGGTCTACGAGCAGTACTTC
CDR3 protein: CASSPRRVYEQYF

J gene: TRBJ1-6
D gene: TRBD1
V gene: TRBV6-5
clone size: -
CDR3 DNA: TGTGCCAGCAGTTACGGGACAGGGACCGTAAATTCACCCCTCCACTTT
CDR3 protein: CASSYGTGTVNSPLHF

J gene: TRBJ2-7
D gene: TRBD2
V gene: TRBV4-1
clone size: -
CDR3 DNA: TGCGCCAGCAGCCAAGGTTCTAGCGGAGCCTACGAGCAGTACTTC
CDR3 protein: CASSQGSSGAYEQYF